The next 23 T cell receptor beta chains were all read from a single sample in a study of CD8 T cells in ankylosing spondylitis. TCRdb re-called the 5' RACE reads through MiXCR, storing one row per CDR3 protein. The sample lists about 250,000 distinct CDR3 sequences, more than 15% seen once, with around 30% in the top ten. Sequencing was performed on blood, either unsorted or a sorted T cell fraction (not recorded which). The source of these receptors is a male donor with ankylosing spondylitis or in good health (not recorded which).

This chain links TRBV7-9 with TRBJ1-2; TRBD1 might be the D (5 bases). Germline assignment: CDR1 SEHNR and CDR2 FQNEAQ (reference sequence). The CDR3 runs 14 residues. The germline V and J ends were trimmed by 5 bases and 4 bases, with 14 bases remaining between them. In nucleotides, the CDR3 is TGTGCCAGCAGCATAAATTTAGGGACCTATGGCTACACCTTC. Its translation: CASSINLGTYGYTF.

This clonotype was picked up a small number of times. The CDR3 here is CSVEWETATLETQYF. The DNA of the CDR3 is TGCAGCGTTGAATGGGAGACCGCTACCCTGGAGACCCAGTACTTC. The gene calls are TRBV29-1 and TRBJ2-5; TRBD2 is a possible D gene (5 bases). The CDR3 length is 15 residues. CDR1 is SQVTM, CDR2 ANQGSEA, per germline. Between the trimmed V and J ends, which lost 2 bases and 5 bases, there was a span of 18 bases.

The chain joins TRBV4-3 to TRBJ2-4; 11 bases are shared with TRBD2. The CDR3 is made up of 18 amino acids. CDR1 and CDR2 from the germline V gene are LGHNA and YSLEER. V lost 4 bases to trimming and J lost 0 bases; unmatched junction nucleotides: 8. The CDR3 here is CASSLVAGGPLAKNIQYF. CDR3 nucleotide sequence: TGCGCCAGCAGCCTCGTAGCGGGAGGGCCCCTAGCCAAAAACATTCAGTACTTC.

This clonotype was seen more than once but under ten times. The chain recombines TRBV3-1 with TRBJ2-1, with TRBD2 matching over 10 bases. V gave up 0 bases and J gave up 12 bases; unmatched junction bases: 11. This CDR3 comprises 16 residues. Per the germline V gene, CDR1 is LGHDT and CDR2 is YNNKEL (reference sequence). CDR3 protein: CASSQDPPSGSEVQFF. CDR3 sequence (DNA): TGTGCCAGCAGCCAAGATCCCCCTAGCGGGAGCGAGGTGCAGTTCTTC.

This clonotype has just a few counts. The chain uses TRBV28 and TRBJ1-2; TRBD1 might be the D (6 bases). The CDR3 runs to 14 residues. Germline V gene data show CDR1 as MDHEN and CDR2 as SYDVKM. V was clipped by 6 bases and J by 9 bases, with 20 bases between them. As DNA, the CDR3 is TGTGCCAGCAGACCCTCTTTATGGGGGGCTCGCTACACCTTC. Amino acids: CASRPSLWGARYTF.

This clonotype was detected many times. The DNA of the CDR3 is TGCAGTGCGAAAACCGGGACAGGGGATGGATCACCCCTCCACTTT. Translation: CSAKTGTGDGSPLHF. The chain couples TRBV20-1 to TRBJ1-6; 10 nucleotides agree with TRBD1. CDR3 length equals 15 residues. The germline CDR1 and CDR2 sequences are DFQATT and SNEGSKA (reference sequence). J was trimmed by 10 bases and V by 6 bases; bases with no gene match: 12.

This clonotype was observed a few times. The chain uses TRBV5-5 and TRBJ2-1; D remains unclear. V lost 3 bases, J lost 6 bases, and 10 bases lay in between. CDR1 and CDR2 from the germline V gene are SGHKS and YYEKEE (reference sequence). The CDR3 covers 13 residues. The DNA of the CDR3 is TGTGCCAGCAGCTCGAAGAATTCCAATGAGCAGTTCTTC. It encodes CASSSKNSNEQFF.

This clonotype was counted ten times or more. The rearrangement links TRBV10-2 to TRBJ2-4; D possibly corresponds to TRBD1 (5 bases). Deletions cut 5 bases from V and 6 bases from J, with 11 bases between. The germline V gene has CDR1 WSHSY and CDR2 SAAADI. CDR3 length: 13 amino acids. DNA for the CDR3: TGCGCCAGCAGTCCCCAGGGCGCAAACATTCAGTACTTC. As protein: CASSPQGANIQYF.

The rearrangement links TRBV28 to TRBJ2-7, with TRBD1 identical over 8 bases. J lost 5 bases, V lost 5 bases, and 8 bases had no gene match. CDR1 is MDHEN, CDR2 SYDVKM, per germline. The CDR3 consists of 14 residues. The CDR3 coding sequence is TGTGCCAGCAGTCTCGGACAGGGAAACGACGAGCAGTACTTC. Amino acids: CASSLGQGNDEQYF.

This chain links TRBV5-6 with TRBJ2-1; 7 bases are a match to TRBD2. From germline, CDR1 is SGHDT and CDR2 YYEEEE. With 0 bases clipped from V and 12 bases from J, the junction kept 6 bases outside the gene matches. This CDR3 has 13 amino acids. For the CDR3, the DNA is TGTGCCAGCAGCTTGGGGTTAGCGGGCCGGCAGTTCTTC. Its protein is CASSLGLAGRQFF.

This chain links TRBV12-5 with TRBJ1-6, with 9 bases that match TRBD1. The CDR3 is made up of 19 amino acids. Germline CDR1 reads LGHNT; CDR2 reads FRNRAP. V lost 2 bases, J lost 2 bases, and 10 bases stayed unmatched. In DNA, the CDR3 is TGTGCTAGTGGTTTGAAATTGGGGACAGGGCTCCCCTATAATTCACCCCTCCACTTT. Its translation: CASGLKLGTGLPYNSPLHF.

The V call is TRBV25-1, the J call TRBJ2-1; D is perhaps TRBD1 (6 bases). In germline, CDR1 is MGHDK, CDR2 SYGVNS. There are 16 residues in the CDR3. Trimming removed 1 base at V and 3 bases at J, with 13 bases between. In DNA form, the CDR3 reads TGTGCCAGCAGTGAATCAGGGAAGGGGGACTACAATGAGCAGTTCTTC. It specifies CASSESGKGDYNEQFF.

CDR3 sequence reads: CASSNGYTEAFF. The CDR3 DNA is TGTGCCAGCTCGAATGGGTACACTGAAGCTTTCTTT. The V gene is TRBV5-4, the J gene TRBJ1-1; D gene ambiguous. This CDR3 spans 12 amino acids. V was trimmed by 7 bases and J by 3 bases, leaving 10 bases between them. In germline, CDR1 is SGHNT, CDR2 YYREEE (reference sequence).

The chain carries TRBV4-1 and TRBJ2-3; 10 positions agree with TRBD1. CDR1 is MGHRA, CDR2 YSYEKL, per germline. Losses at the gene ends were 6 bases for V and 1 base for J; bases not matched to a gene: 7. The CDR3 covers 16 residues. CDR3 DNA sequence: TGCGCCAGCAGTCGTCCCGGGACAGGGGGCACAGATACGCAGTATTTT. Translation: CASSRPGTGGTDTQYF.

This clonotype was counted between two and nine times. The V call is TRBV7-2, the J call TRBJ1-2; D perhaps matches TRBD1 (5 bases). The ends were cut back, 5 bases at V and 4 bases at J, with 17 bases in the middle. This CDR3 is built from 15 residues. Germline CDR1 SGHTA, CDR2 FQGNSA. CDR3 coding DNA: TGTGCCAGCAGCCCCCGGGCAGGGATAAGCTATGGCTACACCTTC. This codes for CASSPRAGISYGYTF.

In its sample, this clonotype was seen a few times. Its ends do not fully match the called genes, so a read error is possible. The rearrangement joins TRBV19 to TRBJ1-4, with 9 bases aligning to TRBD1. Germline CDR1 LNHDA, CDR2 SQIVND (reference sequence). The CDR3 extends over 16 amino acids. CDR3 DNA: TGTGCGAGTACCCGGACAGGGGTCGGAACTAATGAAAAACTGTTTTTT. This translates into CASTRTGVGTNEKLFF.

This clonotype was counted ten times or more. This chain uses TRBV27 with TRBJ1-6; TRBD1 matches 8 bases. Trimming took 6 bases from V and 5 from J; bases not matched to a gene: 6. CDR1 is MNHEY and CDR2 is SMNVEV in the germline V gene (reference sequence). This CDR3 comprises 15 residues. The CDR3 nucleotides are TGTGCCAGCAGCATGGACAGGGAAAATAATTCACCCCTCCACTTT. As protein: CASSMDRENNSPLHF.

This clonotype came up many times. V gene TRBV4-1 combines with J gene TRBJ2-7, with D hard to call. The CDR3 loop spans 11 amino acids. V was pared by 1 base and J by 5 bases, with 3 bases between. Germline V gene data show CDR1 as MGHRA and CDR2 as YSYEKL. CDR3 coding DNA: TGCGCCAGCAGCCAAGGTCACGAGCAGTACTTC. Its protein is CASSQGHEQYF.

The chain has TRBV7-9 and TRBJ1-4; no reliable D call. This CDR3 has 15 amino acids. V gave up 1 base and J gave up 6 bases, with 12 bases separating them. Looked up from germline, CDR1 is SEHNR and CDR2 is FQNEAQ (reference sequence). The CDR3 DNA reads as TGTGCCAGCAGCTTAGGCCGGAAAGAAGATGAAAAACTGTTTTTT. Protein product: CASSLGRKEDEKLFF.

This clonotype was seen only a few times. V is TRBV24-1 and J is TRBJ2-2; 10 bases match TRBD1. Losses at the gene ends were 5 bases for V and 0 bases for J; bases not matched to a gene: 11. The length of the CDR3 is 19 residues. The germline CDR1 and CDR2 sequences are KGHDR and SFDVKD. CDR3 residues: CATSGSGTGEIANTGELFF. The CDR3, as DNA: TGTGCCACCAGTGGTTCCGGGACAGGGGAAATCGCGAACACCGGGGAGCTGTTTTTT.

Here the CDR3 reads CASSFAAGGAVGEQYF. The CDR3 DNA follows: TGCGCCAGCAGCTTCGCTGCGGGAGGGGCGGTAGGCGAGCAGTACTTC. The chain employs TRBV5-1 and TRBJ2-7; the match to TRBD2 covers 9 bases. Trimming cost V 2 bases and J 6 bases; bases outside gene matches: 12. CDR3 length equals 16 residues. Germline-derived CDR1 and CDR2 are SGHRS and YFSETQ.

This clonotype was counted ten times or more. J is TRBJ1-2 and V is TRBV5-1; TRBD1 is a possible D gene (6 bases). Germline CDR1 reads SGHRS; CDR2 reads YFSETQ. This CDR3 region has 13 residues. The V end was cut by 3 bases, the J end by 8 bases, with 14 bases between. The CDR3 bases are TGCGCCAGCAGCTGGACTGGGGGCGACGGCTACACCTTC. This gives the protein CASSWTGGDGYTF.

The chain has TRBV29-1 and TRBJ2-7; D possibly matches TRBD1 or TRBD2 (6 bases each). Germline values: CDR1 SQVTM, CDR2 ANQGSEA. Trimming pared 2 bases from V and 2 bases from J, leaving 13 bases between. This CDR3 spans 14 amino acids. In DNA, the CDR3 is TGCAGCGTTGAACTGGAGGGGGGCGCCTACGAGCAGTACTTC. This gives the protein CSVELEGGAYEQYF.